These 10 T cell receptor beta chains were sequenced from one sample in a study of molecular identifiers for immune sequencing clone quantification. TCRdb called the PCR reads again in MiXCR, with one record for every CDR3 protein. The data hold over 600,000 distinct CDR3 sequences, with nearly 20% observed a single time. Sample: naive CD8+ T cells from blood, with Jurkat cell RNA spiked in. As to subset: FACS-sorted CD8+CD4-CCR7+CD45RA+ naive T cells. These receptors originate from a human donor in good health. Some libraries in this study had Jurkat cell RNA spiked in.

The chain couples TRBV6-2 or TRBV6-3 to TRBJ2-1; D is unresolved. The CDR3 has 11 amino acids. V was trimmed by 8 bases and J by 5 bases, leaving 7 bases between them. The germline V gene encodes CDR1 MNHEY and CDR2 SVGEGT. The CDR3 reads CASGRNNEQFF. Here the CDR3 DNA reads TGTGCCAGCGGTAGGAACAATGAGCAGTTCTTC.

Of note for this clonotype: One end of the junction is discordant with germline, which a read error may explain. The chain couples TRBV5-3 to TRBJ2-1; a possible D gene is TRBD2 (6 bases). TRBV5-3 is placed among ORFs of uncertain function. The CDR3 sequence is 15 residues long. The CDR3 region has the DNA TGTGCCAGCAGCTCCGGCGGTCTAGCGAACAATGAGCAGTTATTC. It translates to CASSSGGLANNEQLF.

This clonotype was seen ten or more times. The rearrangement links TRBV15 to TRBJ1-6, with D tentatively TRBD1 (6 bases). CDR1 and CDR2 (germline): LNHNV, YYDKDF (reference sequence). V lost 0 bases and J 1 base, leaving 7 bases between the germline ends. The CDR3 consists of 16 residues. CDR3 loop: CATSRDRGSYNSPLHF. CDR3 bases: TGTGCCACCAGCAGAGACAGGGGTTCCTATAATTCACCCCTCCACTTT.

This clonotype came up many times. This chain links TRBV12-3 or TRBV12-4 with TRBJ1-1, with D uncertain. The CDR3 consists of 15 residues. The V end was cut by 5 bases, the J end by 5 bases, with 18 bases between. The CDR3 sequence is CASSPGRGRRTEAFF. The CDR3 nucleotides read TGTGCCAGCAGTCCCGGACGTGGGAGACGGACTGAAGCTTTCTTT.

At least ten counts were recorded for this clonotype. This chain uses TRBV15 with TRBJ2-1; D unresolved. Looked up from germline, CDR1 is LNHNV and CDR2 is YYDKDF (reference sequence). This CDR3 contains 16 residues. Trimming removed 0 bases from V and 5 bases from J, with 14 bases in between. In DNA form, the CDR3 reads TGTGCCACCAGCAGAGATCATAAATGGTCACACAATGAGCAGTTCTTC. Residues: CATSRDHKWSHNEQFF.

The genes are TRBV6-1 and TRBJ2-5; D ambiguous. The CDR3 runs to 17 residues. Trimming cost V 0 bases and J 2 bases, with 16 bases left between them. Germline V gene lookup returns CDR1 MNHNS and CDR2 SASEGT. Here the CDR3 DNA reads TGTGCCAGCAGTGAAGCTCCTTCGGGCAGCTTACAAGAGACCCAGTACTTC. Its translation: CASSEAPSGSLQETQYF.

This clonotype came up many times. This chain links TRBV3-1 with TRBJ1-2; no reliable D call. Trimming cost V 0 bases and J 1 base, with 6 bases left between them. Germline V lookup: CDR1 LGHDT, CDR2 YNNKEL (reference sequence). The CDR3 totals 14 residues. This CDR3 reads CASSQDPDNYGYTF. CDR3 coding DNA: TGTGCCAGCAGCCAAGATCCAGATAACTATGGCTACACCTTC.

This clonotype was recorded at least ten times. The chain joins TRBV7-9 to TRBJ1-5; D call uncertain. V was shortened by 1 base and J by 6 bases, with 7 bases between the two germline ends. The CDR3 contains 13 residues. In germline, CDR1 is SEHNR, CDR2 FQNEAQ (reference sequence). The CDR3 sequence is CASSLVVGQPQHF. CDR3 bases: TGTGCCAGCAGCTTAGTGGTTGGTCAGCCCCAGCATTTT.

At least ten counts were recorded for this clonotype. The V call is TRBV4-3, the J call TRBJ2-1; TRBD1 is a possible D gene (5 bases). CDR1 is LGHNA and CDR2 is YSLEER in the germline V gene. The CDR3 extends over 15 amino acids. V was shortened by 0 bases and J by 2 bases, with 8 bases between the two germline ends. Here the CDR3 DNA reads TGCGCCAGCAGCCAAGACAGGGAAGCCTACAATGAGCAGTTCTTC. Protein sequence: CASSQDREAYNEQFF.

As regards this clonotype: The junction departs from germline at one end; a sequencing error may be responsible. The CDR3, as DNA: TGTACCAGCAGCTTAGGTAGCGGGGGATTCTACGAGCAGTACTTC. This codes for CTSSLGSGGFYEQYF. This chain links TRBV11-2 with TRBJ2-7; 9 positions match TRBD2. The CDR3 is 15 residues long. Germline CDR1 and CDR2: SGHAT and FQNNGV.